This TCR beta chain was recovered during a study of blood T cell repertoires in COVID-19. V shed 1 base and J shed 7 bases, with 8 bases lying between them. Germline V gene sequence: CDR1 SGHKS, CDR2 YYEKEE (reference sequence). This CDR3 contains 13 residues. Repertoires were generated with immunoSEQ multiplex PCR, while TCRdb's copy carries only in-frame clones and drops some. The sample has around 200,000 clones, 65% to 85% seen once. Sequenced sample: peripheral blood. The origin of this receptor is a man aged 40-55 years with active or convalescent COVID-19. This chain joins TRBV5-5 and TRBJ2-2; D remains unclear. The CDR3 DNA follows: TGTGCCAGCAGCTTGTTTCTAGGCGGGGAGCTGTTTTTT. Translated, it gives CASSLFLGGELFF.